This T cell receptor (beta chain) was identified in a study of glioma-infiltrating T cells after dendritic cell vaccination. Documented time point: after dendritic cell vaccination, including at tumor progression/relapse. PBMC sampling occurred before vaccination, two weeks after the third dose, and at progression. The CDR3 sequence is 15 residues long. V gave up 2 bases and J gave up 5 bases; unmatched junction bases: 7. Germline-derived CDR1 and CDR2 are SGDLS and YYNGEE. Profiling relied on immunoSEQ multiplex PCR, and the TCRdb table lists in-frame clones only, not all of them. Of roughly 100,000 clones in the sample, 90% were seen once.

The sequence came from a human donor with glioblastoma. The gene calls are TRBV9 and TRBJ2-1; 7 nucleotides agree with TRBD2. The sequencing used blood, collected after dendritic cell vaccination. The CDR3 DNA is TGTGCCAGCAGCGTCGCACCGGGGGGAGACAATGAGCAGTTCTTC. Translation: CASSVAPGGDNEQFF. Drawing the rest from reference TRBV9 and TRBJ2-1, the complete variable domain is DSGVTQTPKHLITATGQRVTLRCSPRSGDLSVYWYQQSLDQGLQFLIQYYNGEERAKGNILERFSAQQFPDLHSELNLSSLELGDSALYFCASSVAPGGDNEQFFGPGTRLTVL.